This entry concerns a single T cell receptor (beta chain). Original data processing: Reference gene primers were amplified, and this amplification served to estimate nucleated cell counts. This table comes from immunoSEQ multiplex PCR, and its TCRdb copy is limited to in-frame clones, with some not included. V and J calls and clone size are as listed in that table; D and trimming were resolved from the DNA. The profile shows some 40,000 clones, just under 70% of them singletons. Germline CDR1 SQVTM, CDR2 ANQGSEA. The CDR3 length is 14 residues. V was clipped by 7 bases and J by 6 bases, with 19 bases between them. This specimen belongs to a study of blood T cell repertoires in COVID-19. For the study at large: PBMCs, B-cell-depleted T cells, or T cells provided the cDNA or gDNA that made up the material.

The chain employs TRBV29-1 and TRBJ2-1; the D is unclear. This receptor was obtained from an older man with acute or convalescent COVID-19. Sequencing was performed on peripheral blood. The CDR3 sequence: CSAKIDSASNEQFF. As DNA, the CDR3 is TGCAGCGCTAAAATAGACTCGGCCTCCAATGAGCAGTTCTTC.